Below, 11 T cell receptor beta chains from the same sample are listed, as sequenced in a study of post-analysis software for immune sequencing data. The TCR beta cDNA libraries carried unique molecular identifiers. TCRdb re-called the PCR reads through MiXCR, storing one row per CDR3 protein. This sample has roughly 160,000 distinct CDR3 sequences, with under 40% found just once. The material was blood, obtained after autologous hematopoietic stem cell transplantation. The source is a girl between 5 and 17 years old with multiple sclerosis.

This clonotype showed up just a few times. V and J are TRBV10-3 and TRBJ2-5, with TRBD1 identical over 8 bases. The germline gives CDR1 ENHRY, CDR2 SYGVKD. With V trimmed by 8 bases and J by 2 bases, 7 bases remained unmatched. The length of the CDR3 is 14 residues. The CDR3 nucleotides read TGTGCCATCTCAGGGGGCTTGGCGCAAGAGACCCAGTACTTC. Protein sequence: CAISGGLAQETQYF.

The gene calls are TRBV3-1 and TRBJ1-2; unclear D gene. V was trimmed by 4 bases and J by 2 bases, leaving 11 bases between them. The length of the CDR3 is 14 residues. Germline loops: CDR1 LGHDT, CDR2 YNNKEL (reference sequence). CDR3 in amino acids: CASSPGWANYGYTF. The DNA for the CDR3 is TGTGCCAGCAGCCCCGGGTGGGCCAACTATGGCTACACCTTC.

This chain joins TRBV10-3 and TRBJ2-1; no clear D gene. Between the trimmed V and J ends, which lost 6 bases and 7 bases, there was a span of 16 bases. The V gene's germline CDR1 is ENHRY and CDR2 SYGVKD. The CDR3 totals 14 residues. CDR3 in DNA: TGTGCCATCAGCACCGGGCCGACTGGTAATGAGCAGTTCTTC. It specifies CAISTGPTGNEQFF.

This chain's CDR3 is CASSPNSGRWTDTQYF. The CDR3 DNA is TGTGCCAGCAGTCCCAATAGCGGGAGATGGACAGATACGCAGTATTTT. J is TRBJ2-3 and V is TRBV6-1; 9 nucleotides agree with TRBD2. The CDR3 extends over 16 amino acids. Germline V gene lookup returns CDR1 MNHNS and CDR2 SASEGT. The V segment lost 5 bases and the J segment 3 bases; nucleotides outside the gene matches: 9.

V is TRBV19 and J is TRBJ2-4; 8 nucleotides agree with TRBD2. Germline CDR1 reads LNHDA; CDR2 reads SQIVND (reference sequence). The CDR3 covers 11 residues. J was trimmed by 15 bases and V by 10 bases; bases with no gene match: 11. The DNA for the CDR3 is TGTGCCACCTCAAGCGGGAGTCCCGTGTACTTC. Its protein is CATSSGSPVYF.

The sample holds a few counts of this clonotype. This chain uses TRBV9 with TRBJ2-7, with TRBD2 as a possible D gene (6 bases). The J call may be incorrect, as the DNA end agrees better with TRBJ2-5. CDR3 length: 18 residues. CDR1 SGDLS and CDR2 YYNGEE come from the germline V gene. The CDR3 spells CASSSSYGGSGFGETQYF. The DNA for the CDR3 is TGTGCCAGCAGCTCGTCTTATGGGGGTAGCGGCTTCGGGGAGACCCAGTACTTC.

This clonotype was counted a few times. A much larger clone differs from this one at a single base, so this may be a read error. The CDR3 is CTSNKLAPNNEQFF. As DNA, the CDR3 is TGTACCAGCAACAAACTAGCCCCGAACAATGAGCAGTTCTTC. V and J are TRBV5-6 and TRBJ2-1; a possible D gene is TRBD2 (6 bases). The CDR3 consists of 14 residues. Looked up from germline, CDR1 is SGHDT and CDR2 is YYEEEE.

The chain uses TRBV5-1 and TRBJ1-1; perhaps TRBD1 as D (6 bases). V was trimmed by 4 bases and J by 0 bases, leaving 13 bases between them. From germline, CDR1 is SGHRS and CDR2 YFSETQ. The CDR3 runs to 15 residues. CDR3 nucleotides: TGCGCCAGCAGCGTACAGCGGACAGTGAACACTGAAGCTTTCTTT. It yields the protein CASSVQRTVNTEAFF.

This sequence joins TRBV30 and TRBJ2-5; D might be TRBD2 (5 bases). The end of the DNA aligns better with TRBJ2-7, so the J call may be wrong. Looked up from germline, CDR1 is GTSNPN and CDR2 is SVGIG (reference sequence). This CDR3 is 11 amino acids long. The CDR3 is CAWAFGGEQYF. The CDR3 bases are TGTGCCTGGGCTTTTGGAGGCGAGCAGTACTTC.

The V gene is TRBV12-3 or TRBV12-4, the J gene TRBJ1-5; no firm D call. V lost 3 bases, J lost 3 bases, and 9 bases lay in between. This CDR3 has 14 amino acids. This CDR3 reads CASSFGQINQPQHF. The CDR3 coding sequence is TGTGCCAGCAGTTTCGGGCAGATCAATCAGCCCCAGCATTTT.

In this sample, this clonotype turned up a few times. This chain connects TRBV7-9 to TRBJ2-1; 7 bases map to TRBD2. This CDR3 has 12 amino acids. Germline V gene data show CDR1 as SEHNR and CDR2 as FQNEAQ (reference sequence). Trimming removed 5 bases from V and 10 bases from J; junction bases left unmatched: 5. The CDR3 DNA follows: TGTGCCAGCAGCCAGAGACTAGCCGAGCAGTTCTTC. This codes for CASSQRLAEQFF.